The 16 T cell receptor beta chains presented below share a single source sample, sequenced in a study of cytomegalovirus exposure and HLA in healthy donors. The protocol was immunoSEQ multiplex PCR, while the TCRdb copy is restricted to in-frame clones and leaves out a portion. The sample contains 95,000 to 120,000 clones, over 75% of which appear only once. Sequencing was done on a sample of PBMCs. These receptors all come from a woman aged 18-30 years in good health and CMV-seronegative.

This clone has more than one count but fewer than ten. The V call is TRBV4-2, the J call TRBJ2-1, with 8 bases that match TRBD2. Trimming removed 1 base from V and 8 bases from J; junction bases left unmatched: 10. The length of the CDR3 is 16 residues. Germline assignment: CDR1 LGHNA and CDR2 YNFKEQ. The CDR3: CASSQGSGTRLDEQFF. CDR3 in DNA: TGTGCCAGCAGCCAAGGCTCCGGGACTAGGCTCGATGAGCAGTTCTTC.

The genes are TRBV7-9 and TRBJ1-3; D gene ambiguous. The CDR3 has 14 residues. The germline V and J ends were trimmed by 1 base and 0 bases, with 4 bases remaining between them. Germline assignment: CDR1 SEHNR and CDR2 FQNEAQ (reference sequence). The CDR3 region is CASSLGASGNTIYF. The DNA for the CDR3 is TGTGCCAGCAGCTTAGGGGCCTCTGGAAACACCATATATTTT.

The chain is built from TRBV5-6 and TRBJ2-1; D may be TRBD2 (6 bases). The CDR3 is 16 amino acids. V lost 0 bases and J lost 0, with 10 bases in between. Germline CDR1 SGHDT, CDR2 YYEEEE. CDR3 sequence: CASSLEEGRSYNEQFF. The DNA for the CDR3 is TGTGCCAGCAGCTTGGAGGAGGGGCGCTCCTACAATGAGCAGTTCTTC. Looking up the rest from reference TRBV5-6 and TRBJ2-1 gives the full variable domain: DAGVTQSPTHLIKTRGQQVTLRCSPKSGHDTVSWYQQALGQGPQFIFQYYEEEERQRGNFPDRFSGHQFPNYSSELNVNALLLGDSALYLCASSLEEGRSYNEQFFGPGTRLTVL.

The J gene is TRBJ1-2, the V gene TRBV19; no clear D. The V and J ends lost 3 bases and 5 bases respectively, with 10 bases between them. The germline V gene encodes CDR1 LNHDA and CDR2 SQIVND (reference sequence). The CDR3 has 13 amino acids. The CDR3 region is CASSIKRGYGYTF. The CDR3 nucleotides read TGTGCCAGTAGTATTAAGAGAGGGTATGGCTACACCTTC.

This clone has a count of ten or more. V is TRBV25-1 and J is TRBJ2-7, with 11 bases lining up with TRBD1. CDR3 length: 14 residues. After removal of 3 bases from V and 6 bases from J, the junction contained 4 bases not matched to a gene. Germline CDR1 and CDR2: MGHDK and SYGVNS. The DNA for the CDR3 is TGTGCCAGCAGTGATGGGACAGGGGGAGCCGAGCAGTACTTC. This sequence encodes CASSDGTGGAEQYF.

This clone was counted only a few times. V is TRBV21-1 and J is TRBJ1-2. TRBV21-1 is a listed pseudogene. This CDR3 region has 15 residues. The CDR3 region has the DNA TGTGCCAGCAGCAGGGTGGGGGGAGACGACTATGGCTACACCTTC. Translating it yields CASSRVGGDDYGYTF.

As DNA, the CDR3 is TGTGCCAGCAGCTCCCCGGGACTAGTGTCAGATACGCAGTATTTT. Protein sequence: CASSSPGLVSDTQYF. The rearrangement uses TRBV5-4 and TRBJ2-3; 8 bases agree with TRBD2. Unmatched junction bases numbered 7, after V lost 3 bases and J lost 4 bases. CDR3 length: 15 residues. The germline gives CDR1 SGHNT, CDR2 YYREEE (reference sequence).

This clone appeared a few times. The V gene is TRBV28, the J gene TRBJ1-1, with no clear D. The ends were cut back, 7 bases at V and 6 bases at J, with 21 bases in the middle. The CDR3 totals 15 residues. Looked up from germline, CDR1 is MDHEN and CDR2 is SYDVKM. Here the CDR3 reads CASKTWLAGSSEAFF. In nucleotides, the CDR3 is TGTGCCAGCAAGACGTGGTTGGCAGGCTCTTCTGAAGCTTTCTTT.

The chain couples TRBV27 to TRBJ1-4; D unresolved. The CDR3 loop spans 15 amino acids. V was cut by 4 bases and J by 8 bases, with 17 bases left in between. Per germline, CDR1 MNHEY and CDR2 SMNVEV (reference sequence). The CDR3 DNA sequence: TGTGCCAGCAGTTCCCTCCAACAGCTTGGGGAAAAACTGTTTTTT. Translation gives CASSSLQQLGEKLFF.

J is TRBJ2-1 and V is TRBV18; D might be TRBD2 (6 bases). The CDR3 is 12 amino acids. V was trimmed by 1 base and J by 15 bases, leaving 13 bases between them. Germline assignment: CDR1 KGHSH and CDR2 LQKENI. The CDR3 is CASSPRGDGGFF. CDR3 DNA: TGTGCCAGCTCACCACGGGGGGACGGCGGGTTCTTC.

The V and J genes are TRBV19 and TRBJ1-5; TRBD1 aligns across 7 bases. The CDR3 consists of 14 residues. V dropped 6 bases and J dropped 2; count of bases not matched to a gene: 4. Germline V gives CDR1 LNHDA, CDR2 SQIVND (reference sequence). The CDR3 region is CASRDRVGNQPQHF. DNA of the CDR3: TGTGCCAGTAGAGACAGGGTTGGCAATCAGCCCCAGCATTTT.

The rearrangement joins TRBV6-6 to TRBJ2-3; D is perhaps TRBD2 (6 bases). Germline CDR1 MNHNY, CDR2 SVGAGI (reference sequence). The CDR3 loop spans 15 amino acids. The V and J ends lost 4 bases and 2 bases respectively, with 13 bases between them. The CDR3 spells CASSFLGRPTDTQYF. CDR3 bases: TGTGCCAGCAGTTTTTTAGGGAGGCCCACAGATACGCAGTATTTT.

This clone has more than one count but fewer than ten. V is TRBV7-9 and J is TRBJ1-2; tentative D call: TRBD1 (6 bases). Germline CDR1 is SEHNR and CDR2 is FQNEAQ (reference sequence). V lost 7 bases, J lost 2 bases, and 11 bases lay in between. The CDR3 has 13 residues. This CDR3 reads CASTTQGNYGYTF. In DNA, the CDR3 is TGTGCCAGCACGACGCAGGGGAACTATGGCTACACCTTC.

The genes are TRBV6-5 and TRBJ2-5; TRBD1 matches at 7 bases. V shed 6 bases, J shed 5 bases, and the junction held 6 bases outside the gene matches. The CDR3 is 13 residues long. Germline lookup yields CDR1 MNHEY and CDR2 SVGAGI. The CDR3 DNA reads TGTGCCAGCAGACAGGGGTTGATGGAGACCCAGTACTTC. Amino acids: CASRQGLMETQYF.

The V gene is TRBV4-1, the J gene TRBJ2-5; a possible D gene is TRBD1 (6 bases). This CDR3 contains 15 residues. Trimming took 0 bases from V and 4 from J, leaving 12 bases between them. The germline V gene has CDR1 MGHRA and CDR2 YSYEKL. The CDR3, as DNA: TGCGCCAGCAGCCAAGAGGGCACAGGGAGAGAGACCCAGTACTTC. Translating it yields CASSQEGTGRETQYF.

This clone was seen only once. The V gene is TRBV18, the J gene TRBJ2-3; perhaps TRBD1 as D (5 bases). Germline V lookup: CDR1 KGHSH, CDR2 LQKENI. Trimming removed 6 bases from V and 8 bases from J, with 15 bases in between. This CDR3 contains 13 residues. CDR3 bases: TGTGCCAGCTCCACTGGGGCGGAGAGTACGCAGTATTTT. Translating gives CASSTGAESTQYF.